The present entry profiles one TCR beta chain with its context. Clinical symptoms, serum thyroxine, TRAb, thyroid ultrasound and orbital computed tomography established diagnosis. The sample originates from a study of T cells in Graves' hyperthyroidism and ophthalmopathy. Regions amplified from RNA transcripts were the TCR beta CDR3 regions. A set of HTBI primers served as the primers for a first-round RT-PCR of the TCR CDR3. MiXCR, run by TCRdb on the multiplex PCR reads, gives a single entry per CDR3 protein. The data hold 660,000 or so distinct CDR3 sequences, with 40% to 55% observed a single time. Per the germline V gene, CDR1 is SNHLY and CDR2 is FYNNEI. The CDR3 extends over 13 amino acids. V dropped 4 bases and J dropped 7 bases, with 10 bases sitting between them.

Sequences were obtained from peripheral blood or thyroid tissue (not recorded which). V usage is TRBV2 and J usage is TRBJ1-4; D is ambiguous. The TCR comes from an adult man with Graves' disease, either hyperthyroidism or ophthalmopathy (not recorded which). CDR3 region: CASSGSSGEKLFF. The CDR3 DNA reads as TGTGCCAGCAGTGGCAGTTCGGGTGAAAAACTGTTTTTT.